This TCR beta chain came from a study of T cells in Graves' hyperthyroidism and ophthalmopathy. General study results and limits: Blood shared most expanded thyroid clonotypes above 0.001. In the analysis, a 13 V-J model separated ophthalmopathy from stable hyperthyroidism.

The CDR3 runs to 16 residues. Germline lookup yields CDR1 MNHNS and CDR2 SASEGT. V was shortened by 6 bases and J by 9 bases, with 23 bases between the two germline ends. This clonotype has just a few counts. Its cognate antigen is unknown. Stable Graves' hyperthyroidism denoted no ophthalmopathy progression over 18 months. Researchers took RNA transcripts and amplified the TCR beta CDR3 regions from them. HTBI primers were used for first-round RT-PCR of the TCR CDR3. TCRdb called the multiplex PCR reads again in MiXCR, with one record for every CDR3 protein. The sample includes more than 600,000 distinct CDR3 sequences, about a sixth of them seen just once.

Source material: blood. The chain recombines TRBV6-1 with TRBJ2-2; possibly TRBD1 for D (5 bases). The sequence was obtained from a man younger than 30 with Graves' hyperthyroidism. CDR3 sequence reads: CASRTPLAGLRRELFF. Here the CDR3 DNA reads TGTGCCAGCAGAACCCCCCTCGCAGGGTTAAGAAGGGAGCTGTTTTTT.